One sample yielded the 27 T cell receptor beta chains listed below, sequenced in a study of blood T cell repertoires in COVID-19. Data came from immunoSEQ multiplex PCR; TCRdb stores just in-frame clones and leaves some out. The sample records 150,000 to 200,000 clones, about 80% being singletons. Sequenced sample: PBMCs or T cells enriched from blood (not recorded which). The source of these receptors is a middle-aged man who had recovered from COVID-19.

This rearrangement joins TRBV25-1 to TRBJ1-2; 10 nucleotides agree with TRBD1. Germline V CDR1 and CDR2: MGHDK, SYGVNS. Unmatched junction bases numbered 7, after V lost 8 bases and J lost 7 bases. This CDR3 spans 13 amino acids. The DNA for the CDR3 is TGTGCCAGCTGGACAGGGGGAAGAGGTGGCTACACCTTC. Translating it yields CASWTGGRGGYTF.

J is TRBJ2-5 and V is TRBV15, with TRBD1 matching 8 bases. The germline V gene has CDR1 LNHNV and CDR2 YYDKDF (reference sequence). V lost 2 bases, J lost 2 bases, and 4 bases stayed unmatched. The CDR3 spans 15 residues. The CDR3 region has the DNA TGTGCCACCAGCAGAACCAGGGGGCAGCAAGAGACCCAGTACTTC. Residues: CATSRTRGQQETQYF.

This clone was recorded a few times. V and J are TRBV5-1 and TRBJ2-7; D is possibly TRBD1 (6 bases). V lost 0 bases to trimming and J lost 0 bases, with 22 bases between them. The CDR3 totals 19 residues. Looked up from germline, CDR1 is SGHRS and CDR2 is YFSETQ. For the CDR3, the DNA is TGCGCCAGCAGCTTGGAGTCCCCCCGTGGCAGGGGTTACTCCTACGAGCAGTACTTC. This gives the protein CASSLESPRGRGYSYEQYF.

The sample holds a few counts of this clone. V gene TRBV24-1 combines with J gene TRBJ2-1, with D tentatively TRBD2 (5 bases). This CDR3 has 16 residues. Germline CDR1 reads KGHDR; CDR2 reads SFDVKD. V lost 4 bases, J lost 5 bases, and 17 bases lay in between. CDR3 bases: TGTGCCACCAGTGACCATGACTATGCCCCGCACAATGAGCAGTTCTTC. The encoded protein is CATSDHDYAPHNEQFF.

The chain joins TRBV5-6 to TRBJ1-3, with D unclear. The germline V gene encodes CDR1 SGHDT and CDR2 YYEEEE. The CDR3 runs 13 residues. V was cut by 4 bases and J by 9 bases, with 14 bases left in between. The CDR3 DNA reads as TGTGCCAGCAGCGACGGTCAAGGAGGCACCATATATTTT. Its protein product is CASSDGQGGTIYF.

The chain uses TRBV15 and TRBJ2-7; TRBD2 agrees at 8 bases. Looked up from germline, CDR1 is LNHNV and CDR2 is YYDKDF (reference sequence). There are 13 residues in the CDR3. With V trimmed by 8 bases and J by 5 bases, 8 bases remained unmatched. The CDR3 nucleotides are TGTGCCACCCGGGGGGGCGGGACTCACGAGCAGTACTTC. Translated: CATRGGGTHEQYF.

The rearrangement uses TRBV27 and TRBJ1-4; D unclear. The length of the CDR3 is 15 residues. Per the germline V gene, CDR1 is MNHEY and CDR2 is SMNVEV (reference sequence). Trimming took 2 bases from V and 7 from J, leaving 14 bases between them. CDR3 coding DNA: TGTGCCAGCAGTTTAACCCCTCAAGGGAGTGAAAAACTGTTTTTT. Its translation is CASSLTPQGSEKLFF. The full variable domain, rest sourced from reference TRBV27 and TRBJ1-4, is EAQVTQNPRYLITVTGKKLTVTCSQNMNHEYMSWYRQDPGLGLRQIYYSMNVEVTDKGDVPEGYKVSRKEKRNFPLILESPSPNQTSLYFCASSLTPQGSEKLFFGSGTQLSVL.

The V and J genes are TRBV4-1 and TRBJ2-3, with D perhaps TRBD2 (5 bases). Deletions cut 3 bases from V and 4 bases from J, with 14 bases between. The CDR3 has 15 residues. Germline CDR1 MGHRA, CDR2 YSYEKL. CDR3 sequence: CASSHYEGLADTQYF. The CDR3 coding sequence is TGCGCCAGCAGCCATTATGAGGGTCTGGCAGATACGCAGTATTTT.

The V call is TRBV7-2, the J call TRBJ1-2; 7 bases agree with TRBD1. V gave up 0 bases and J gave up 4 bases; unmatched junction bases: 2. The germline gives CDR1 SGHTA, CDR2 FQGNSA. The CDR3 is 14 residues long. CDR3 protein: CASSLADRAYGYTF. The CDR3 DNA follows: TGTGCCAGCAGCTTAGCAGACAGGGCCTATGGCTACACCTTC.

This clone was counted between two and nine times. V usage is TRBV7-2 and J usage is TRBJ2-7; no firm D call. V was cut by 5 bases and J by 6 bases, with 8 bases left in between. CDR1 is SGHTA, CDR2 FQGNSA, per germline. The CDR3 is 11 residues long. The DNA for the CDR3 is TGTGCCAGCAGCCCCAGACTCGAGCAGTACTTC. It codes for CASSPRLEQYF.

The chain recombines TRBV7-2 with TRBJ2-1; 7 positions match TRBD2. The CDR3 spans 13 residues. Trimming removed 5 bases from V and 10 bases from J; junction bases left unmatched: 8. Germline-derived CDR1 and CDR2 are SGHTA and FQGNSA. CDR3 amino acids: CASSPTGGGEQFF. In nucleotides, the CDR3 is TGTGCCAGCAGCCCAACGGGGGGAGGGGAGCAGTTCTTC.

CDR3 in DNA: TGTGCCAGCAGTTTCACACCTACGGGAGGCTACACCTTC. Residues: CASSFTPTGGYTF. This chain uses TRBV27 with TRBJ1-2; unclear D gene. V dropped 3 bases and J dropped 8 bases, with 13 bases sitting between them. Germline CDR1 MNHEY, CDR2 SMNVEV (reference sequence). The CDR3 runs 13 residues.

CDR3 loop: CASSHREDTQYF. CDR3 in DNA: TGCGCCAGCAGCCACAGAGAAGATACGCAGTATTTT. J is TRBJ2-3 and V is TRBV10-1; no definite D call. CDR1 is WNHNN, CDR2 SYGVQD, per germline (reference sequence). Trimming left V 6 bases short and J 5 bases short, with 9 bases between. The CDR3 has 12 residues.

The chain links TRBV29-1 to TRBJ2-1; D is uncertain. This CDR3 has 13 residues. Germline CDR1 reads SQVTM; CDR2 reads ANQGSEA. Trimming shortened V by 3 bases and J by 2 bases, and 8 bases separated the two germline ends. The CDR3 DNA is TGCAGCGTTGACACGGTTACCTACAATGAGCAGTTCTTC. It translates to CSVDTVTYNEQFF.

This chain joins TRBV11-2 and TRBJ2-1; maybe TRBD1 (5 bases). V was shortened by 2 bases and J by 10 bases, with 12 bases between the two germline ends. Germline lookup yields CDR1 SGHAT and CDR2 FQNNGV. This CDR3 has 13 residues. The CDR3 region is CASSLSRVDEQFF. In DNA, the CDR3 is TGTGCCAGCAGCTTAAGCAGGGTAGACGAGCAGTTCTTC.

The chain recombines TRBV7-8 with TRBJ1-5; TRBD1 matches 7 bases. This CDR3 is built from 14 residues. CDR1 is SGHVS, CDR2 FQNEAQ, per germline. Trimming at V came to 2 bases and at J to 8 bases, leaving 6 bases not matched to a gene. The CDR3: CASSLLPRGEPQHF. CDR3 DNA: TGTGCCAGCAGCTTACTTCCCAGGGGGGAGCCCCAGCATTTT.

This chain uses TRBV5-1 with TRBJ2-1, with 14 bases aligning to TRBD2. CDR3 size: 18 residues. The V gene's germline CDR1 is SGHRS and CDR2 YFSETQ. The trim removed 1 base at V and 10 bases at J, leaving 13 bases unmatched. CDR3 loop: CASSLFRRTSGGTEEQFF. CDR3 in DNA: TGCGCCAGCAGCTTGTTCCGTAGGACTAGCGGGGGGACGGAAGAGCAGTTCTTC. Together with reference TRBV5-1 and TRBJ2-1, the CDR3 gives the full variable domain: KAGVTQTPRYLIKTRGQQVTLSCSPISGHRSVSWYQQTPGQGLQFLFEYFSETQRNKGNFPGRFSGRQFSNSRSEMNVSTLELGDSALYLCASSLFRRTSGGTEEQFFGPGTRLTVL.

The chain links TRBV12-3 or TRBV12-4 to TRBJ2-2; D is unresolved. Between the trimmed V and J ends, which lost 5 bases and 6 bases, there was a span of 7 bases. This CDR3 spans 12 amino acids. The CDR3 DNA sequence: TGTGCCAGCAGTCCTAGGTCCGGGGAGCTGTTTTTT. The encoded protein is CASSPRSGELFF.

V and J are TRBV18 and TRBJ2-7; a weak D match, TRBD2 (6 bases). V dropped 4 bases and J dropped 6 bases, with 13 bases sitting between them. Germline loops: CDR1 KGHSH, CDR2 LQKENI. CDR3 length: 13 residues. CDR3: CASSLGGKREQYF. DNA for the CDR3: TGTGCCAGCTCACTGGGGGGAAAACGCGAGCAGTACTTC.

This chain uses TRBV28 with TRBJ1-1; D might be TRBD1 (5 bases). Trimming shortened V by 4 bases and J by 6 bases, and 21 bases separated the two germline ends. Germline CDR1 reads MDHEN; CDR2 reads SYDVKM. The CDR3 sequence is 16 residues long. The chain's CDR3 is CASSSEFGGGGPEAFF. CDR3 nucleotides: TGTGCCAGCAGTTCTGAATTTGGGGGTGGAGGGCCTGAAGCTTTCTTT.

The rearrangement uses TRBV28 and TRBJ1-2, with D perhaps TRBD1 (5 bases). CDR3 length: 17 residues. CDR1 is MDHEN and CDR2 is SYDVKM in the germline V gene. Trimming took off 6 bases at V and 5 bases at J, with 25 bases between the two ends. This CDR3 is CASSERSGTGGWYGYTF. The CDR3 region has the DNA TGTGCCAGCAGCGAAAGGAGCGGGACCGGCGGTTGGTATGGCTACACCTTC.

The chain combines TRBV27 with TRBJ1-5; D remains unclear. V was clipped by 6 bases and J by 3 bases, with 9 bases between them. The CDR3 extends over 13 amino acids. Germline loops: CDR1 MNHEY, CDR2 SMNVEV (reference sequence). This CDR3 is CASSLGFNQPQHF. The DNA of the CDR3 is TGTGCCAGCAGCCTCGGGTTCAATCAGCCCCAGCATTTT.

This rearrangement joins TRBV28 to TRBJ1-4; unclear D gene. The V and J ends lost 1 base and 5 bases respectively, with 11 bases between them. The CDR3 is 15 amino acids. Looked up from germline, CDR1 is MDHEN and CDR2 is SYDVKM. DNA for the CDR3: TGTGCCAGCAGTTTATCGGGTGTAACGAATGAAAAACTGTTTTTT. It encodes CASSLSGVTNEKLFF.

The chain recombines TRBV25-1 with TRBJ2-7; 9 nucleotides line up with TRBD1. V lost 6 bases, J lost 6 bases, and 6 bases stayed unmatched. Germline values: CDR1 MGHDK, CDR2 SYGVNS. The CDR3 sequence is 13 residues long. Here the CDR3 reads CASRGQGSPEQYF. The CDR3 region has the DNA TGTGCCAGCAGAGGACAGGGGAGTCCCGAGCAGTACTTC.

The chain carries TRBV9 and TRBJ1-4; D call uncertain. The CDR3 contains 17 residues. V was shortened by 1 base and J by 0 bases, with 13 bases between the two germline ends. Germline CDR1 is SGDLS and CDR2 is YYNGEE. The CDR3 bases are TGTGCCAGCAGCGTATCGGTGCACTCTGCAACTAATGAAAAACTGTTTTTT. This sequence encodes CASSVSVHSATNEKLFF.

The J gene is TRBJ2-3, the V gene TRBV5-8; 7 positions agree with TRBD2. CDR1 is SGHTS, CDR2 YDEGEE, per germline. The V and J ends lost 1 base and 3 bases, in that order; junction bases with no gene match: 5. The CDR3 spans 15 residues. Here the CDR3 reads CASSLSGRATDTQYF. The CDR3 nucleotides read TGTGCCAGCAGCTTGTCAGGGAGGGCGACAGATACGCAGTATTTT. Combining the CDR3 with reference TRBV5-8 and TRBJ2-3 gives the whole variable domain EAGVTQSPTHLIKTRGQQATLRCSPISGHTSVYWYQQALGLGLQFLLWYDEGEERNRGNFPPRFSGRQFPNYSSELNVNALELEDSALYLCASSLSGRATDTQYFGPGTRLTVL.

The chain couples TRBV27 to TRBJ2-6, with D perhaps TRBD2 (6 bases). Trimming removed 5 bases from V and 1 base from J, with 12 bases in between. This CDR3 spans 16 amino acids. Germline-derived CDR1 and CDR2 are MNHEY and SMNVEV (reference sequence). As DNA, the CDR3 is TGTGCCAGCAGTCGAACTGGGGGGTCTGGGGCCAACGTCCTGACTTTC. Its translation is CASSRTGGSGANVLTF.